These 20 T cell receptor beta chains came from one sample sequenced in a study of T cell clonality in common variable immunodeficiency. Here immunoSEQ multiplex PCR was the method, and the copy in TCRdb shows in-frame clones only, minus some. The repertoire shows 50,000 to 60,000 clones, none seen only once; the top ten take 2% to 2.5%. Input material: peripheral blood mononuclear cells. The receptor source for this set is a person aged 18-69 years in good health.

This clone showed up just a few times. Read data end 3 residues before the CDR3 end; the end is taken from the germline J gene. This chain uses TRBV19 with TRBJ2-2, with 12 bases matching TRBD2. This CDR3 is 17 amino acids long. Unmatched junction bases numbered 7, after V lost 3 bases and J lost 5 bases. Germline assignment: CDR1 LNHDA and CDR2 SQIVND (reference sequence). The CDR3 loop reads CASSITGLAGKTGELFF. The CDR3 DNA, read in part, is TGTGCCAGTAGTATTACCGGACTAGCGGGAAAGACCGGGGAG.

A word on this clone: The read terminates 3 residues ahead of where the CDR3 ends, so the germline J gene completes it. The chain is built from TRBV5-1 and TRBJ2-7; 12 nucleotides match TRBD2. The V gene end was trimmed by 0 bases and the J gene end by 4 bases; junction bases not matched to a gene: 5. There are 16 residues in the CDR3. In germline, CDR1 is SGHRS, CDR2 YFSETQ. The sequenced part of the CDR3 DNA is TGCGCCAGCAGCTTGGGGCTAGCGGGGGGGTCATACGAG. This translates into CASSLGLAGGSYE. The full CDR3 sequence reads CASSLGLAGGSYEQYF.

This clone was seen at least ten times. The missing CDR3 end, 3 residues past where the read stops, is filled in from the germline J gene. J is TRBJ2-5 and V is TRBV5-1, with 7 positions matching TRBD1. CDR1 SGHRS and CDR2 YFSETQ come from the germline V gene. The V segment lost 0 bases and the J segment 5 bases; nucleotides outside the gene matches: 4. The CDR3 is 14 amino acids. The DNA read from the CDR3 is TGCGCCAGCAGCTTGGAAGGGGGCTGGGAGACC. It yields the protein CASSLEGGWET. The whole CDR3 protein reads CASSLEGGWETQYF. Using reference TRBV5-1 and TRBJ2-5 for the parts outside the CDR3, the full variable domain is KAGVTQTPRYLIKTRGQQVTLSCSPISGHRSVSWYQQTPGQGLQFLFEYFSETQRNKGNFPGRFSGRQFSNSRSEMNVSTLELGDSALYLCASSLEGGWETQYFGPGTRLLVL.

This clone was counted many times. The read comes to an end 3 residues before the CDR3 does, leaving the germline J gene to fill in the end. The chain joins TRBV29-1 to TRBJ2-7, with unresolved D. The V and J ends lost 0 bases and 2 bases respectively, with 2 bases between them. This CDR3 has 11 amino acids. The germline V gene encodes CDR1 SQVTM and CDR2 ANQGSEA. CDR3 region: CSVEDTYEQYF. The sequenced part of the CDR3 DNA is TGCAGCGTTGAAGACACCTACGAG.

This clone has at least ten counts. The CDR3 goes on 3 residues after the read ends, and that part is filled in from the germline J gene. The genes are TRBV19 and TRBJ1-4, with unresolved D. The CDR3 totals 12 residues. V dropped 5 bases and J dropped 10 bases, with 11 bases sitting between them. From germline, CDR1 is LNHDA and CDR2 SQIVND (reference sequence). The CDR3 DNA, read in part, is TGTGCCAGTAGTCCACAGACCGTAAAA. It codes for CASSPQTVK. The whole CDR3 reads CASSPQTVKLFF.

Ten or more counts support this clone. Read data end 3 residues before the CDR3 end; the end is taken from the germline J gene. J is TRBJ1-2 and V is TRBV6-1; 9 bases line up with TRBD1. V trimming: 4 bases; J trimming: 6 bases; junction bases outside the gene matches: 9. The CDR3 contains 15 residues. Germline-derived CDR1 and CDR2 are MNHNS and SASEGT. This chain's CDR3 is CASSGTGEKWDGYTF. The DNA read from the CDR3 is TGTGCCAGCAGTGGGACAGGGGAGAAGTGGGATGGC.

This clone was detected many times. The read comes to an end 3 residues before the CDR3 does, leaving the germline J gene to fill in the end. The chain combines TRBV7-9 with TRBJ2-1; 9 nucleotides match TRBD2. V was pared by 2 bases and J by 6 bases, with 5 bases of the junction left unmatched. The germline gives CDR1 SEHNR, CDR2 FQNEAQ (reference sequence). The CDR3 has 15 amino acids. The DNA read from the CDR3 is TGTGCCAGCAGCTTACGCGGGGGGGCATCCAATGAG. Protein sequence: CASSLRGGASNE. The entire CDR3 reads CASSLRGGASNEQFF.

The sample holds many counts of this clone. Read coverage stops 3 residues before the CDR3 terminus; the germline J gene supplies the remainder. This chain joins TRBV5-1 and TRBJ1-3; 7 nucleotides agree with TRBD1. Germline assignment: CDR1 SGHRS and CDR2 YFSETQ. There are 16 residues in the CDR3. Losses at the gene ends were 2 bases for V and 3 bases for J; bases not matched to a gene: 8. The covered CDR3 bases are TGCGCCAGCAGCTTAGCCCCTACAGGGGATGGAAACACC. Its protein product is CASSLAPTGDGNT. The full CDR3 reads CASSLAPTGDGNTIYF. Using reference TRBV5-1 and TRBJ1-3 for the parts outside the CDR3, the full variable domain is KAGVTQTPRYLIKTRGQQVTLSCSPISGHRSVSWYQQTPGQGLQFLFEYFSETQRNKGNFPGRFSGRQFSNSRSEMNVSTLELGDSALYLCASSLAPTGDGNTIYFGEGSWLTVV.

This clone occurred a few times. Read data end 3 residues before the CDR3 end; the end is taken from the germline J gene. This sequence joins TRBV7-9 and TRBJ1-5; D is possibly TRBD1 (6 bases). The CDR3 consists of 13 residues. Germline V gives CDR1 SEHNR, CDR2 FQNEAQ (reference sequence). The V end lost 5 bases, the J end lost 9 bases, and 14 bases lay between the germline ends. CDR3 DNA, as far as it was read: TGTGCCAGCAGCCCTGGACAGTATTTGCCC. It specifies CASSPGQYLP. The whole CDR3 sequence is CASSPGQYLPQHF. Looking up the rest from reference TRBV7-9 and TRBJ1-5 gives the full variable domain: DTGVSQNPRHKITKRGQNVTFRCDPISEHNRLYWYRQTLGQGPEFLTYFQNEAQLEKSRLLSDRFSAERPKGSFSTLEIQRTEQGDSAMYLCASSPGQYLPQHFGDGTRLSIL.

The sample holds many counts of this clone. Coverage ceases 3 residues before the CDR3 finishes, and the germline J gene fills in the end. The rearrangement uses TRBV30 and TRBJ2-6; D remains ambiguous. Deletions cut 0 bases from V and 1 base from J, with 7 bases between. Germline V CDR1 and CDR2: GTSNPN, SVGIG (reference sequence). The CDR3 totals 15 residues. Incomplete CDR3 DNA: TGTGCCTGGAGTGTAGGGCAGTCTGGGGCCAACGTC. Amino acids: CAWSVGQSGANV. Given in full, the CDR3 is CAWSVGQSGANVLTF. The full variable domain, its missing parts supplied by reference TRBV30 and TRBJ2-6, is SQTIHQWPATLVQPVGSPLSLECTVEGTSNPNLYWYRQAAGRGLQLLFYSVGIGQISSEVPQNLSASRPQDRQFILSSKKLLLSDSGFYLCAWSVGQSGANVLTFGAGSRLTVL.

This clone appeared many times. The read ends 3 residues shy of where the CDR3 ends; the end is completed using the germline J gene. The V gene is TRBV2, the J gene TRBJ2-3, with D possibly TRBD1 on 6 matching bases. Trimming cost V 7 bases and J 6 bases, with 11 bases left between them. Germline values: CDR1 SNHLY, CDR2 FYNNEI. The CDR3 covers 12 residues. CDR3 sequence reads: CASNFQGDTQYF. CDR3 DNA (partial): TGTGCCAGCAACTTCCAGGGGGATACG.

This clone showed up just a few times. The sequenced fragment ends 3 residues before the CDR3 boundary, so the rest is inferred from the germline J gene. The V and J genes are TRBV7-9 and TRBJ1-5; 9 positions match TRBD1. Germline values: CDR1 SEHNR, CDR2 FQNEAQ (reference sequence). The J segment lost 9 bases and the V segment lost 1 base, leaving 1 base of the junction unmatched. This CDR3 has 13 amino acids. The CDR3 loop is CASSLGGQGPQHF. The DNA read from the CDR3 is TGTGCCAGCAGCTTAGGGGGACAGGGGCCC.

In this sample, this clone turned up many times. The read stops 3 residues short of the end of the CDR3; the missing end is completed from the germline J gene. The rearrangement links TRBV6-4 to TRBJ2-6; no definite D call. Germline V lookup: CDR1 MRHNA, CDR2 SNTAGT. The CDR3 sequence is 15 residues long. Trimming shortened V by 6 bases and J by 0 bases, and 9 bases separated the two germline ends. The part of the CDR3 DNA that was read is TGTGCCAGCAGCGATCCAGGCTCTGGGGCCAACGTC. As protein: CASSDPGSGANV. The entire CDR3 is CASSDPGSGANVLTF.

This clone was seen many times. The read is 3 residues too short to cover the CDR3 end, so that end is filled in from the germline J gene. The chain couples TRBV2 to TRBJ1-1; no clear D gene. There are 14 residues in the CDR3. Germline CDR1 and CDR2: SNHLY and FYNNEI. Trimming took off 3 bases at V and 2 bases at J, with 10 bases between the two ends. This CDR3 reads CASSDRSPNTEAFF. The CDR3 DNA, read in part, is TGTGCCAGCAGTGATCGGTCTCCAAACACTGAA.

Regarding this clone: The CDR3 end lies 3 residues beyond the end of the read and is filled in from the germline J gene. The chain uses TRBV7-6 and TRBJ1-1, with 10 positions matching TRBD1. The CDR3 contains 15 residues. Trimming cost V 4 bases and J 0 bases; bases outside gene matches: 2. CDR1 is SGHVS, CDR2 FNYEAQ, per germline. The CDR3 loop reads CASSSGQGMNTEAFF. CDR3 bases read: TGTGCCAGCAGCTCGGGACAGGGGATGAACACTGAA.

This clone was found many times. Read sequence stops 3 residues before the CDR3 end, and the germline J gene provides the missing end. The chain links TRBV2 to TRBJ1-1; D is ambiguous. CDR1 is SNHLY, CDR2 FYNNEI, per germline. Trimming stripped 7 bases from V and 3 bases from J, with 9 bases between. The CDR3 runs 12 residues. CDR3 DNA, as far as it was read: TGTGCCAGCAATTTTAAGGACACTGAA. Residues: CASNFKDTE. The full CDR3 protein is CASNFKDTEAFF.

This clone was seen repeatedly, ten times or more. With the read ending 3 residues before the CDR3 end, the germline J gene is used to fill in that end. V is TRBV29-1 and J is TRBJ2-1, with TRBD2 identical over 8 bases. The CDR3 is 15 amino acids. Per the germline V gene, CDR1 is SQVTM and CDR2 is ANQGSEA. V gave up 6 bases and J gave up 7 bases; unmatched junction bases: 14. CDR3 DNA, as far as it was read: TGCAGCGTAATACGACATAGCGGGGTGTATAATGAG. Translated: CSVIRHSGVYNE. The entire CDR3 sequence reads CSVIRHSGVYNEQFF.

This clone was counted at least ten times. The CDR3 is cut off 3 residues early in the read; its end comes from the germline J gene. The rearrangement uses TRBV6-1 and TRBJ2-7, with D possibly matching TRBD1 (6 bases). Between the trimmed V and J ends, which lost 6 bases and 0 bases, there was a span of 21 bases. This CDR3 has 17 residues. Germline V gene lookup returns CDR1 MNHNS and CDR2 SASEGT. The part of the CDR3 DNA that was read is TGTGCCAGCAGCGAAAACCTCGGGACAACTTCCTCCTACGAG. Amino acids: CASSENLGTTSSYE. The whole CDR3 protein reads CASSENLGTTSSYEQYF.

This clone has just a few counts. The CDR3 end lies 3 residues beyond the end of the read and is filled in from the germline J gene. The V gene is TRBV7-9, the J gene TRBJ2-2; TRBD1 aligns across 8 bases. Per germline, CDR1 SEHNR and CDR2 FQNEAQ (reference sequence). The length of the CDR3 is 14 residues. The sequenced CDR3 bases are TGTGCCAGCAGCCAAAGGACAGGGAATTCACCG. Translating gives CASSQRTGNSP. The full CDR3 protein reads CASSQRTGNSPLFF.

This clone was seen only a few times. Sequencing ends 3 residues short of the CDR3 end; the germline J gene provides the rest. The rearrangement links TRBV5-4 to TRBJ2-7; TRBD1 matches at 9 bases. The CDR3 is 15 amino acids. The J segment lost 3 bases and the V segment lost 1 base, leaving 5 bases of the junction unmatched. Germline V gene data show CDR1 as SGHNT and CDR2 as YYREEE (reference sequence). CDR3 sequence reads: CASSLPGTGIYEQYF. CDR3 bases read: TGTGCCAGCAGCTTGCCTGGGACAGGGATCTACGAG.